The TCR beta chain described here comes from a study of CD8+ T cells in alopecia areata. Extracted RNA was reverse transcribed into cDNA, the sequencing template. Using immunoSEQ multiplex PCR, the repertoire was profiled, and TCRdb retains in-frame clones only, with some absent. Of about 110,000 clones listed, over 55% were seen once; the top ten hold 23%. The CDR3 sequence is 16 residues long. V was shortened by 1 base and J by 0 bases, with 10 bases between the two germline ends. Germline V gene lookup returns CDR1 SEHNR and CDR2 FQNEAQ (reference sequence). The table lists this clone with a few counts. Its antigen is undetermined. Regarding the study as a whole: Greater clonality was observed in lesional scalp samples, especially alopecia totalis/universalis, versus normal scalp.

Lesional scalp punch biopsies and peripheral blood were collected from alopecia areata patients. The sequenced sample consisted of NKG2D-low CD8+ T cells sorted from blood. This sequence was found in a human donor with alopecia areata. The chain couples TRBV7-9 to TRBJ1-3; D remains unclear. In nucleotides, the CDR3 is TGTGCCAGCAGCTTAGTCCGACGGTTCTCTGGAAACACCATATATTTT. Protein sequence: CASSLVRRFSGNTIYF.